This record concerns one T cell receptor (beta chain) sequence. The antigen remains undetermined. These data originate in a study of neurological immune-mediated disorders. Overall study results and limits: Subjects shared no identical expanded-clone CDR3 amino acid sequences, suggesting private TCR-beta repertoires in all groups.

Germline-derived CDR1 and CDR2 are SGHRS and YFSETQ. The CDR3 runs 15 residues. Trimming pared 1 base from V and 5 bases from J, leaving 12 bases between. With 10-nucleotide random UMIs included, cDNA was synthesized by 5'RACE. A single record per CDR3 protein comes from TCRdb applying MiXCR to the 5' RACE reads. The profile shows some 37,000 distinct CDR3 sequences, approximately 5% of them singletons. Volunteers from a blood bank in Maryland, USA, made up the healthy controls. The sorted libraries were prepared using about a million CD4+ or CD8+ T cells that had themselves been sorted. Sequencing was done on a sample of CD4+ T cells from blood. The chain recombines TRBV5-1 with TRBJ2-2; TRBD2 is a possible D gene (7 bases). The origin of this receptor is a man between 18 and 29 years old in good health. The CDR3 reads CASSLWGGSTGELFF. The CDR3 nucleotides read TGCGCCAGCAGCTTGTGGGGGGGCTCTACCGGGGAGCTGTTTTTT.